This paragraph covers one T cell receptor (beta chain) sequence. Generated by immunoSEQ multiplex PCR, the TCRdb table keeps only in-frame clones and is missing some. The sample includes around 580,000 clones, roughly 98% of them seen just once. These data originate in a study of shared clonotypes between healthy human individuals. Only CD45RO-negative cells positively selected for CCR7 counted as naive CD8 cells, so terminally differentiated effector memory CD45RA+ cells were excluded. Germline V gene sequence: CDR1 SGHAT, CDR2 FQDESV (reference sequence). CDR3 length: 19 amino acids. V shed 2 bases and J 1 base; nucleotides not matched to a gene: 10.

The J gene is TRBJ2-2, the V gene TRBV11-1, with 10 bases aligning to TRBD2. The sequenced sample was naive CD8+ T cells sorted from blood. This TCR came from a man younger than 45 in good health. The CDR3 is CASSLSSLTSGMNTGELFF. The CDR3 DNA sequence: TGTGCCAGCAGCTTATCGTCCCTTACTAGCGGGATGAACACCGGGGAGCTGTTTTTT.